This passage covers 9 T cell receptor beta chains from one sample sequenced in a study of blood T cell repertoires in COVID-19. The table came from immunoSEQ multiplex PCR; TCRdb's copy has only in-frame clones and leaves some out. The top ten clones hold approximately 23% of a sample with some 56,000 clones, roughly 82% of them seen once. Sequencing was carried out using peripheral blood. The receptors here all came from a woman of 80 years or more with acute or convalescent COVID-19.

V usage is TRBV6-5 and J usage is TRBJ2-7; no reliable D call. V lost 6 bases and J lost 2, with 14 bases in between. CDR1 and CDR2 (germline): MNHEY, SVGAGI. There are 14 residues in the CDR3. For the CDR3, the DNA is TGTGCCAGCAGGGTTTTTACCACTCCCTACGAGCAGTACTTC. Protein product: CASRVFTTPYEQYF.

This rearrangement joins TRBV5-6 to TRBJ1-2, with 9 nucleotides matching TRBD1. The V gene end was trimmed by 3 bases and the J gene end by 5 bases; junction bases not matched to a gene: 11. This CDR3 contains 16 residues. Looked up from germline, CDR1 is SGHDT and CDR2 is YYEEEE. The CDR3 reads CASSSRDRVPLYGYTF. The CDR3 DNA is TGTGCCAGCAGCTCCCGGGACAGGGTTCCTTTATATGGCTACACCTTC.

The chain joins TRBV19 to TRBJ2-5; D not resolved. This CDR3 spans 11 amino acids. CDR1 is LNHDA, CDR2 SQIVND, per germline (reference sequence). With 3 bases removed from V and 5 bases from J, the gap between germline ends came to 4 bases. The CDR3 DNA sequence: TGTGCCAGTAGTATTCGGGAGACCCAGTACTTC. As protein: CASSIRETQYF.

This chain joins TRBV11-3 and TRBJ2-2, with D unresolved. CDR1 is SGHNT and CDR2 is YENEEA in the germline V gene. Trimming took off 5 bases at V and 5 bases at J, with 9 bases between the two ends. The CDR3 has 13 amino acids. CDR3 nucleotides: TGTGCCAGCAGCCCGAGCGAAACCGGGGAGCTGTTTTTT. This gives the protein CASSPSETGELFF. The complete variable domain, with remaining parts taken from reference TRBV11-3 and TRBJ2-2, reads EAGVVQSPRYKIIEKKQPVAFWCNPISGHNTLYWYLQNLGQGPELLIRYENEEAVDDSQLPKDRFSAERLKGVDSTLKIQPAELGDSAVYLCASSPSETGELFFGEGSRLTVL.

This chain connects TRBV5-4 to TRBJ1-2; D is undetermined. Germline-derived CDR1 and CDR2 are SGHNT and YYREEE (reference sequence). This CDR3 spans 13 amino acids. V was cut by 4 bases and J by 2 bases, with 9 bases left in between. CDR3 in amino acids: CASSIDKNYGYTF. CDR3 in DNA: TGTGCCAGCAGCATCGACAAGAACTATGGCTACACCTTC.

V is TRBV5-1 and J is TRBJ2-1, with 8 bases matching TRBD2. With V trimmed by 0 bases and J by 7 bases, 6 bases remained unmatched. CDR1 and CDR2 from the germline V gene are SGHRS and YFSETQ. This CDR3 is built from 15 residues. CDR3 sequence: CASSLDGRAQNEQFF. The CDR3 nucleotides read TGCGCCAGCAGCTTGGACGGGAGGGCCCAGAATGAGCAGTTCTTC.

Details on this clone: Germline and junction disagree at one end, which may indicate a read error. The J gene is TRBJ2-1, the V gene TRBV4-1, with 9 positions matching TRBD2. This CDR3 is 13 amino acids long. Germline V lookup: CDR1 MGHRA, CDR2 YSYEKL. DNA of the CDR3: TGCGCCAGCAGCCAAGATTTTGGCGGGGGGGTCCTCTTC. Translated, it gives CASSQDFGGGVLF.

The V and J genes are TRBV9 and TRBJ1-5; D is undetermined. The CDR3 covers 13 residues. Germline values: CDR1 SGDLS, CDR2 YYNGEE. V dropped 4 bases and J dropped 5 bases, with 10 bases sitting between them. The CDR3 spells CASSPSSHQPQHF. CDR3 sequence (DNA): TGTGCCAGCAGCCCTAGCTCCCATCAGCCCCAGCATTTT.

This chain links TRBV20-1 with TRBJ2-7, with a weak D call TRBD2 (5 bases). The germline V gene encodes CDR1 DFQATT and CDR2 SNEGSKA (reference sequence). The CDR3 spans 11 residues. Trimming removed 5 bases at V and 5 bases at J, with 10 bases between. CDR3 nucleotides: TGCAGTGCTCAGGCGGGCCACGAGCAGTACGTC. Protein sequence: CSAQAGHEQYV.